Below, one TCR beta chain is given with its context. This sample is part of a study of shared clonotypes between healthy human individuals. Across the study: With ages of 18 to 49, the donors were a couple of women and three men.

The CD4+ fraction was divided into a CD45RA+ naive subset and a CD45RA-negative memory subset. CDR1 and CDR2 (germline): SQVTM, ANQGSEA. Trimming took 5 bases from V and 4 from J; bases not matched to a gene: 4. CDR3 size: 13 residues. TCRdb's copy holds only in-frame clones and misses some; the assay was immunoSEQ multiplex PCR. The data contain fewer than 2.5 million clones, 93% of them singletons. The chain links TRBV29-1 to TRBJ1-2, with 10 bases that match TRBD1. The sample consisted of naive CD4+ T cells from PBMCs. Documented subset: CD45RA+ positively selected. This receptor was identified in a man younger than 30 in good health. Some clones in this sample may be carry-over from other donors' samples. As DNA, the CDR3 is TGCAGCGTTCTGACAGGGGGCGGCTATGGCTACACCTTC. Encoded protein: CSVLTGGGYGYTF.